Sequencing of this TCR beta chain was carried out in a study of cytomegalovirus exposure and HLA in healthy donors. Findings of the study overall: Earlier results showed most TCR beta V segments being productive about 87% or about 30% of the time.

Turning to this clone: Its cognate antigen is unknown.

Germline CDR1 and CDR2: LNHDA and SQIVND (reference sequence). CDR3 length: 18 residues. V lost 4 bases to trimming and J lost 6 bases, with 25 bases between them. Primers for the PCR totalled 60 Vbeta and 13 Jbeta. Profiling relied on immunoSEQ multiplex PCR, and the TCRdb table lists in-frame clones only, not all of them. This table holds 200,000 to 300,000 clones, approximately 85% found once. Each donor was healthy, and each was a bone marrow donor. Input material: PBMCs. V is TRBV19 and J is TRBJ2-4; D may be TRBD2 (7 bases). This clonotype was obtained from a girl between 2 and 10 years old in good health and CMV-seronegative. CDR3 DNA sequence: TGTGCCAGTAGTACTACACAACCCTCGGGGGGCGGAAGAAACATTCAGTACTTC. This translates into CASSTTQPSGGGRNIQYF. The variable domain in full, completed from reference TRBV19 and TRBJ2-4, reads DGGITQSPKYLFRKEGQNVTLSCEQNLNHDAMYWYRQDPGQGLRLIYYSQIVNDFQKGDIAEGYSVSREKKESFPLTVTSAQKNPTAFYLCASSTTQPSGGGRNIQYFGAGTRLSVL.